What follows are 10 T cell receptor beta chains derived from one specimen sequenced in a study of shared T cell receptors in the human thymus. Profiling relied on immunoSEQ multiplex PCR, and the TCRdb table lists in-frame clones only, not all of them. The sample records roughly 710,000 clones, approximately 85% being singletons. This sample also belongs to another study, concerning human thymus T cells.

Material: thymocytes. Receptor source: a girl under three years old with a congenital heart defect.

A remark on this clone: An end of the junction differs from the germline gene, which may be a read error. The CDR3 coding sequence is TGTGCTAGCAGCCAGCGGGGACTAGCGGGGCCCACAGATACGCAGTATTTT. Amino acids: CASSQRGLAGPTDTQYF. The chain uses TRBV7-7 and TRBJ2-3; 13 nucleotides align to TRBD2. Germline V gives CDR1 SSHAT, CDR2 FNYEAQ (reference sequence). The CDR3 has 17 amino acids.

The chain recombines TRBV2 with TRBJ1-1; TRBD1 might be the D (5 bases). The CDR3 totals 12 residues. V was pared by 6 bases and J by 8 bases, with 13 bases between. The germline gives CDR1 SNHLY, CDR2 FYNNEI. DNA for the CDR3: TGTGCCAGCAGGCGGACAAACCCCGAAGCTTTCTTT. Translated: CASRRTNPEAFF. Combining the CDR3 with reference TRBV2 and TRBJ1-1 gives the whole variable domain EPEVTQTPSHQVTQMGQEVILRCVPISNHLYFYWYRQILGQKVEFLVSFYNNEISEKSEIFDDQFSVERPDGSNFTLKIRSTKLEDSAMYFCASRRTNPEAFFGQGTRLTVV.

This clone was observed a single time. As DNA, the CDR3 is TGTGCCAGTAGTCCTACAGGGGGTCTGGGGCCCCAGCATTTT. Residues: CASSPTGGLGPQHF. The chain is built from TRBV19 and TRBJ1-5; 8 bases are shared with TRBD1. The V gene's germline CDR1 is LNHDA and CDR2 SQIVND (reference sequence). CDR3 length: 14 residues. The junction had 9 bases not matched to a gene; V was cut back by 5 bases and J by 9 bases.

The V and J genes are TRBV7-9 and TRBJ1-5, with a tentative D call TRBD1 (6 bases). Germline V CDR1 and CDR2: SEHNR, FQNEAQ (reference sequence). Trimming pared 4 bases from V and 5 bases from J, leaving 12 bases between. This CDR3 has 14 residues. The CDR3 nucleotides are TGTGCCAGCAGCTCGTGGACAGAGGATCAGCCCCAGCATTTT. Translation gives CASSSWTEDQPQHF.

The chain carries TRBV5-4 and TRBJ2-1, with 7 bases aligning to TRBD1. Per the germline V gene, CDR1 is SGHNT and CDR2 is YYREEE (reference sequence). The CDR3 is 15 residues long. Germline trimming cut 2 bases from V and 2 bases from J; bases unmatched to any gene: 4. The CDR3 is CASSFTGVAYNEQFF. CDR3 coding DNA: TGTGCCAGCAGCTTTACAGGGGTGGCCTACAATGAGCAGTTCTTC.

J is TRBJ1-6 and V is TRBV5-8; D ambiguous. The V gene lost 4 bases and the J gene lost 6 bases, with 17 bases spanning the gap. The CDR3 loop spans 16 amino acids. In germline, CDR1 is SGHTS, CDR2 YDEGEE. CDR3 loop: CASSPEPGDTNSPLHF. DNA for the CDR3: TGTGCCAGCAGCCCCGAGCCAGGTGACACTAATTCACCCCTCCACTTT.

The chain carries TRBV14 and TRBJ2-7; D is uncertain. The V end was cut by 1 base, the J end by 7 bases, with 11 bases between. Germline V CDR1 and CDR2: SGHDN, FVKESK. The CDR3 has 13 amino acids. The CDR3: CASSQALLGEQYF. For the CDR3, the DNA is TGTGCCAGCAGCCAAGCCCTCCTCGGGGAGCAGTACTTC.

The chain combines TRBV6-7 with TRBJ1-1; the match to TRBD1 covers 7 bases. TRBV6-7 is designated an ORF whose function remains uncertain. V trimming: 4 bases; J trimming: 2 bases; junction bases outside the gene matches: 7. This CDR3 contains 15 residues. Here the CDR3 reads CASSSLTGNNTEAFF. The CDR3 DNA sequence: TGTGCCAGCAGTTCCCTGACAGGGAACAACACTGAAGCTTTCTTT.

The V gene is TRBV19, the J gene TRBJ1-1, with TRBD1 identical over 9 bases. The ends lost 11 bases at V and 0 bases at J; junction bases unmatched: 13. The CDR3 has 16 amino acids. The germline CDR1 and CDR2 sequences are LNHDA and SQIVND (reference sequence). The CDR3 nucleotides are TGTGCCGCGGACCCCCGGGGACAGGGACTGAACACTGAAGCTTTCTTT. Amino acid sequence: CAADPRGQGLNTEAFF.

With respect to this clone: The junction and the germline gene differ at one end; a read error may be behind it. V and J are TRBV19 and TRBJ2-2, with 8 bases lining up with TRBD2. CDR1 is LNHDA, CDR2 SQIVND, per germline (reference sequence). There are 17 residues in the CDR3. The CDR3 DNA sequence: TGTGCCAGTAGGATAGTGCTAGCGGGTGATGTCACCGGGGAGCTGTTTTTT. This sequence encodes CASRIVLAGDVTGELFF.